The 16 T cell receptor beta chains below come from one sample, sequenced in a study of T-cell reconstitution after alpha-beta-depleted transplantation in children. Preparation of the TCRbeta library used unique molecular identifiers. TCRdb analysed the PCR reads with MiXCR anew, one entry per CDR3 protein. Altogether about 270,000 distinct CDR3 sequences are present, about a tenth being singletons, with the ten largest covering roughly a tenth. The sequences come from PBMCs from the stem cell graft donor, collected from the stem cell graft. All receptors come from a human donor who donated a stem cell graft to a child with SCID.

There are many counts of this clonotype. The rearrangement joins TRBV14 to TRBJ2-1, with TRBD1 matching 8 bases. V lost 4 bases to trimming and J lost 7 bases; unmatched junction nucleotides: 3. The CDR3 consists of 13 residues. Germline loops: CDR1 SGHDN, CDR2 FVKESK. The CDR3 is CASSPGTGNEQFF. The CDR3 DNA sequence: TGTGCCAGCAGCCCGGGGACAGGAAATGAGCAGTTCTTC. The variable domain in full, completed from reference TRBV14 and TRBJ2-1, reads EAGVTQFPSHSVIEKGQTVTLRCDPISGHDNLYWYRRVMGKEIKFLLHFVKESKQDESGMPNNRFLAERTGGTYSTLKVQPAELEDSGVYFCASSPGTGNEQFFGPGTRLTVL.

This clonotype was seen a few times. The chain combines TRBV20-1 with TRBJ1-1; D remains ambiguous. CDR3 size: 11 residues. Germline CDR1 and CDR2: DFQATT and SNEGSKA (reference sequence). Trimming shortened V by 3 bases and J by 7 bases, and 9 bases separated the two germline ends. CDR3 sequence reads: CSASKGCEAFF. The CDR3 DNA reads TGCAGTGCTAGTAAGGGATGTGAAGCTTTCTTT.

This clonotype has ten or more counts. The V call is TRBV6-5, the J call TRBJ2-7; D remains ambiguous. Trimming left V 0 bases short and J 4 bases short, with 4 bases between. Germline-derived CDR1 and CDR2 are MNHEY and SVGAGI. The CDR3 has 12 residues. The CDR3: CASSYSKYEQYF. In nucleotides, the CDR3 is TGTGCCAGCAGTTACTCGAAGTACGAGCAGTACTTC.

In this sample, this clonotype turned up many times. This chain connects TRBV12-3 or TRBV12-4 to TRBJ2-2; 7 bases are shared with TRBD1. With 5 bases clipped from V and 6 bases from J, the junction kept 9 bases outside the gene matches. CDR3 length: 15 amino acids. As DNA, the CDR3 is TGTGCCAGCAGTCCTTGGACAGGTCTGGCCGGGGAGCTGTTTTTT. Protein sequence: CASSPWTGLAGELFF.

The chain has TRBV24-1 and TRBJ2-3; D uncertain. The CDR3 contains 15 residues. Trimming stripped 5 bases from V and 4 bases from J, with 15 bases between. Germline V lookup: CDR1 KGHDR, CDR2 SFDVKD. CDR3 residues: CATSAGGTSSDTQYF. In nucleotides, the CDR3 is TGTGCCACCAGTGCGGGTGGAACCAGCTCAGATACGCAGTATTTT.

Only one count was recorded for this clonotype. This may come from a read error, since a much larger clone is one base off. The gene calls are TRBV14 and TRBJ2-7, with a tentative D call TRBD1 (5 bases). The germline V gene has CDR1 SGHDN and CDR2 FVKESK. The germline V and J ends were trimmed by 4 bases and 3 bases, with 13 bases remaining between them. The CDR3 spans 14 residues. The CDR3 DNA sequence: TGTGCCAGCAGCCCGGACAAGGGGCTCTACGAGCAGTACTTC. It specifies CASSPDKGLYEQYF.

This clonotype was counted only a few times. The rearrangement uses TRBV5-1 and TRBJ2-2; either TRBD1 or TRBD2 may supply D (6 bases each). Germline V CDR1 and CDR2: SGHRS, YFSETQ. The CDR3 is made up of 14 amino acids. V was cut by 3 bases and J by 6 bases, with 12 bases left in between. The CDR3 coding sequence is TGCGCCAGCAGCTGGACTACAGGGCCCGGGGAGCTGTTTTTT. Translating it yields CASSWTTGPGELFF.

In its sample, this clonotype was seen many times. The CDR3 region is CSARDLERNSPLHF. In DNA form, the CDR3 reads TGCAGTGCTCGGGACCTCGAGAGGAATTCACCCCTCCACTTT. V and J are TRBV20-1 and TRBJ1-6; tentative D call: TRBD1 (5 bases). Germline lookup yields CDR1 DFQATT and CDR2 SNEGSKA (reference sequence). V was shortened by 5 bases and J by 7 bases, with 15 bases between the two germline ends. This CDR3 is 14 amino acids long.

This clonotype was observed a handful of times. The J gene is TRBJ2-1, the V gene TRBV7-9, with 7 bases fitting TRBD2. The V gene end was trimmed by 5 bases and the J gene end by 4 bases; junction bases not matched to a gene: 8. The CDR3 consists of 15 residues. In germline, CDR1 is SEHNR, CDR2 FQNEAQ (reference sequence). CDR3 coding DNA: TGTGCCAGCAGCCCCTGGGGGGGGTCTTACAATGAGCAGTTCTTC. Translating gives CASSPWGGSYNEQFF.

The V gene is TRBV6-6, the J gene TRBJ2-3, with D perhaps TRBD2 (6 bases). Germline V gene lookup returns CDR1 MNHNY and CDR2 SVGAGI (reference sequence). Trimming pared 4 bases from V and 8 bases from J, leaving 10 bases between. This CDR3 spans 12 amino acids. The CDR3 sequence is CASSFREATQYF. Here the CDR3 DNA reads TGTGCCAGCAGTTTTAGGGAGGCTACGCAGTATTTT.

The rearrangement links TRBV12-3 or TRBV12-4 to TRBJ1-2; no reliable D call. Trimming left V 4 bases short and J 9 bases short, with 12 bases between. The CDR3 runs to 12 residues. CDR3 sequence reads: CASSWAGRSYTF. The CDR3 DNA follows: TGTGCCAGCAGTTGGGCCGGCCGGAGCTACACCTTC.

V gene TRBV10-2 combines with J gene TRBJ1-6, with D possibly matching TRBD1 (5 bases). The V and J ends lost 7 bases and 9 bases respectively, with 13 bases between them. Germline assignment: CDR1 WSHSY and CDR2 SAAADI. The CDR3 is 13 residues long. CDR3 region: CASIPQGGSPLHF. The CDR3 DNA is TGCGCCAGCATCCCCCAGGGTGGTTCACCCCTCCACTTT.

As DNA, the CDR3 is TGCGCCACCCATCCGGGACACCTCAAAAACATTCAGTACTTC. Amino acids: CATHPGHLKNIQYF. The rearrangement links TRBV10-2 to TRBJ2-4; TRBD1 is a possible D gene (6 bases). CDR1 and CDR2 (germline): WSHSY, SAAADI. Trimming removed 10 bases at V and 3 bases at J, with 16 bases between. The CDR3 totals 14 residues.

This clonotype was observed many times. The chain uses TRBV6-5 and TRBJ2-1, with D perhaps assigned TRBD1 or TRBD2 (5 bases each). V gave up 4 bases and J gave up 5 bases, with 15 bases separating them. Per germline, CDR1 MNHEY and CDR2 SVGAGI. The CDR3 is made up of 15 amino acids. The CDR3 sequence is CASSFTGTTNNEQFF. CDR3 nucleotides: TGTGCCAGCAGTTTTACCGGGACCACCAACAATGAGCAGTTCTTC.

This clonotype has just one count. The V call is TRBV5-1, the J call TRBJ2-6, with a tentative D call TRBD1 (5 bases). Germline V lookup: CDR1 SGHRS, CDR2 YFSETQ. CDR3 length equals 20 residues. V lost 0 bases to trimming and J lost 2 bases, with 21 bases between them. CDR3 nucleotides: TGCGCCAGCAGCTTGGCCGAAGGGAATCCCTGGGGCGCTGGGGCCAACGTCCTGACTTTC. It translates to CASSLAEGNPWGAGANVLTF.

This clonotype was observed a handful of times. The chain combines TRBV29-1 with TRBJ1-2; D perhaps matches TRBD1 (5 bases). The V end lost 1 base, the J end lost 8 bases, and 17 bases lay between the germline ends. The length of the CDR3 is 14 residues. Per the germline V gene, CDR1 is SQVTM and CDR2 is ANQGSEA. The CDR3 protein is CSVEAHHRGRGYTF. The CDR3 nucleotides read TGCAGCGTTGAAGCCCACCACCGGGGGAGGGGCTACACCTTC.